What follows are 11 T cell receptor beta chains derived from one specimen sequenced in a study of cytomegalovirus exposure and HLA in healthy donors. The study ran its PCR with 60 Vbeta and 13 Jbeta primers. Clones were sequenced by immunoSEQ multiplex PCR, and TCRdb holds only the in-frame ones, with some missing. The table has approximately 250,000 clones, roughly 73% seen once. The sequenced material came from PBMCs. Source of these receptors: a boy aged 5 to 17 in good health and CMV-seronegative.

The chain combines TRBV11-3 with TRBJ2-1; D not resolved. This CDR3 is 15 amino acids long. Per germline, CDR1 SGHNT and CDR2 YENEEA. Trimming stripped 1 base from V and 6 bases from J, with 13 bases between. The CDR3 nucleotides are TGTGCCAGCAGCTTAGTCTCCACCCGGAGCAATGAGCAGTTCTTC. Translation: CASSLVSTRSNEQFF.

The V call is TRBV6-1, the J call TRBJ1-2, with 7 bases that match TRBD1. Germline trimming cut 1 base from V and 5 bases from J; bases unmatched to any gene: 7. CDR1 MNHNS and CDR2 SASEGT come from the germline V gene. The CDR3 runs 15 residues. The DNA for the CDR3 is TGTGCCAGCAGTGAAGGAGGGACAGTTGATTATGGCTACACCTTC. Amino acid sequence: CASSEGGTVDYGYTF.

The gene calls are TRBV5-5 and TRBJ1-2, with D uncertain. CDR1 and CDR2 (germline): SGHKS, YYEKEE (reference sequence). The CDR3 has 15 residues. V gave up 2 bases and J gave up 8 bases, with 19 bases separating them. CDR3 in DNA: TGTGCCAGCAGCTTCGAGGACTACGAGCGGGGAGGCTACACCTTC. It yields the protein CASSFEDYERGGYTF.

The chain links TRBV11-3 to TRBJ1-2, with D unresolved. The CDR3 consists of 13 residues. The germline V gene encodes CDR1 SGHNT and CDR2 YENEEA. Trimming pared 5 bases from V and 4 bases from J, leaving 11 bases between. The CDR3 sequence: CASSRTAVYGYTF. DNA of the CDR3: TGTGCCAGCAGCCGGACTGCCGTCTATGGCTACACCTTC.

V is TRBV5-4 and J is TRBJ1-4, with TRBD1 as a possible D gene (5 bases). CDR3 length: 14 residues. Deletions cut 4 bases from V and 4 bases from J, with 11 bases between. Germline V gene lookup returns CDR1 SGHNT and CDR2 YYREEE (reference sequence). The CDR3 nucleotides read TGTGCCAGCAGCCCCGTGCAGGGTAATGAAAAACTGTTTTTT. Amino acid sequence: CASSPVQGNEKLFF.

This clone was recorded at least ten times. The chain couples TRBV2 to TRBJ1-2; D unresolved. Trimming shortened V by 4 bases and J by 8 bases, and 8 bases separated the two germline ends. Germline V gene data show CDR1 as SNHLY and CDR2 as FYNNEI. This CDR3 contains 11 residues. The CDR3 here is CASSGGNGYTF. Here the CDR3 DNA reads TGTGCCAGCAGTGGAGGAAACGGCTACACCTTC.

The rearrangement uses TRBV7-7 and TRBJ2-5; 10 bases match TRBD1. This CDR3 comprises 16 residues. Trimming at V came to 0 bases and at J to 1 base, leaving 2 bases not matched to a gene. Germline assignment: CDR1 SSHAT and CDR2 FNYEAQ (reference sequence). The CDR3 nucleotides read TGTGCCAGCAGCTTAGCGGGGACAGGGGTCCAAGAGACCCAGTACTTC. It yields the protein CASSLAGTGVQETQYF.

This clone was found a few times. CDR3 DNA sequence: TGTGCCAGCAGCGTCCAGGGGAATGAGCAGTTCTTC. It encodes CASSVQGNEQFF. The chain links TRBV9 to TRBJ2-1; maybe TRBD1 (6 bases). The CDR3 runs 12 residues. CDR1 and CDR2 from the germline V gene are SGDLS and YYNGEE. The V end was cut by 2 bases, the J end by 7 bases, with 7 bases between.

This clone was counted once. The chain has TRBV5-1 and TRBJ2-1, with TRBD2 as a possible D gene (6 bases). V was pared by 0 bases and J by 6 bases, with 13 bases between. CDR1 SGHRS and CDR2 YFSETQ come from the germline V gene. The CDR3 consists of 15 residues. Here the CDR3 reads CASSLGGIDSNEQFF. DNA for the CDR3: TGCGCCAGCAGCTTGGGCGGGATTGATTCCAATGAGCAGTTCTTC.

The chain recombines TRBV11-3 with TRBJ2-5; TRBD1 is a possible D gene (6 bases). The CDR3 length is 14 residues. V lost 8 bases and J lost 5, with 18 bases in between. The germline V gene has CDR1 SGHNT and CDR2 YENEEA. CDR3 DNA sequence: TGTGCCAGCGGACGGGACACATCCATGGAGACCCAGTACTTC. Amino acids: CASGRDTSMETQYF.

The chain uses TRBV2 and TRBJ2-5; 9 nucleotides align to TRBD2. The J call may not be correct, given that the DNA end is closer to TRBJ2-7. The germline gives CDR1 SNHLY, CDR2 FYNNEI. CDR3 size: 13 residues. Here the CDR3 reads CATRIAGEYEQYF. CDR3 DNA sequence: TGTGCCACAAGAATAGCGGGAGAATACGAGCAGTACTTC.